What follows are 17 T cell receptor beta chains derived from one specimen sequenced in a study of blood T cell repertoires in COVID-19 (dated by TCRdb to 2019 to 2021). Preparation of the library involved the immunoSEQ multiplex PCR assay. TCRdb stores this immuneACCESS table with in-frame sequences only. Part of the clones is absent; in the studies checked, under half of the shortfall reflects unresolved V genes, and no reason is known for the rest. A total of about 59,000 clones appear in this sample, around 79% of them only once. The top ten hold approximately 15% of the sample. Material: peripheral blood. The receptors were gathered from an older woman with acute or convalescent COVID-19.

This chain connects TRBV27 to TRBJ2-5; D is perhaps TRBD1 (5 bases). Trimming took off 3 bases at V and 4 bases at J, with 21 bases between the two ends. The germline CDR1 and CDR2 sequences are MNHEY and SMNVEV (reference sequence). The CDR3 covers 17 residues. CDR3 amino acids: CASSLRPVTAARETQYF. CDR3 DNA sequence: TGTGCCAGCAGTTTGCGCCCCGTGACAGCCGCGCGAGAGACCCAGTACTTC.

The rearrangement uses TRBV20-1 and TRBJ2-5; D may be TRBD2 (7 bases). This CDR3 contains 18 residues. With 3 bases removed from V and 5 bases from J, the gap between germline ends came to 28 bases. Germline CDR1 DFQATT, CDR2 SNEGSKA (reference sequence). CDR3 region: CSASMDSKTMRGQETQYF. The CDR3 DNA reads as TGCAGTGCTAGTATGGACAGCAAGACCATGCGGGGGCAGGAGACCCAGTACTTC.

This rearrangement joins TRBV5-6 to TRBJ1-1; tentative D call: TRBD1 (6 bases). V lost 4 bases, J lost 5 bases, and 18 bases lay in between. CDR3 length equals 15 residues. Germline CDR1 and CDR2: SGHDT and YYEEEE. The CDR3 loop reads CASSPPTGVGTEAFF. CDR3 nucleotides: TGTGCCAGCAGCCCGCCGACAGGAGTAGGGACTGAAGCTTTCTTT.

This clone turned up a few times. CDR3 bases: TGTGCCAGCAGCCCGGTCAGGGGTGATGGCTACACCTTC. Amino acid sequence: CASSPVRGDGYTF. J is TRBJ1-2 and V is TRBV7-8; D might be TRBD1 (6 bases). The CDR3 sequence is 13 residues long. V dropped 5 bases and J dropped 6 bases, with 13 bases sitting between them. CDR1 SGHVS and CDR2 FQNEAQ come from the germline V gene.

V is TRBV5-1 and J is TRBJ2-5; a possible D gene is TRBD2 (5 bases). The CDR3 has 13 amino acids. The germline gives CDR1 SGHRS, CDR2 YFSETQ. V was cut by 2 bases and J by 2 bases, with 7 bases left in between. The CDR3 region has the DNA TGCGCCAGCAGCTTCACTAGTCAAGAGACCCAGTACTTC. This encodes CASSFTSQETQYF.

The V gene is TRBV6-2 or TRBV6-3, the J gene TRBJ1-5; TRBD1 agrees at 10 bases. J lost 7 bases, V lost 6 bases, and 9 bases had no gene match. Germline CDR1 MNHEY, CDR2 SVGEGT. The CDR3 has 15 amino acids. The CDR3 region is CASSPQRDRGQPQHF. In DNA form, the CDR3 reads TGTGCCAGCAGCCCTCAGCGGGACAGGGGACAGCCCCAGCATTTT.

This chain joins TRBV5-1 and TRBJ2-3; D might be TRBD1 (6 bases). Germline assignment: CDR1 SGHRS and CDR2 YFSETQ. Trimming cost V 4 bases and J 0 bases, with 12 bases left between them. The CDR3 spans 15 residues. The CDR3 loop reads CASSPGQLSTDTQYF. For the CDR3, the DNA is TGCGCCAGCAGCCCTGGACAGCTTAGCACAGATACGCAGTATTTT. The full variable domain, with the rest looked up from reference TRBV5-1 and TRBJ2-3, is KAGVTQTPRYLIKTRGQQVTLSCSPISGHRSVSWYQQTPGQGLQFLFEYFSETQRNKGNFPGRFSGRQFSNSRSEMNVSTLELGDSALYLCASSPGQLSTDTQYFGPGTRLTVL.

V gene TRBV10-3 combines with J gene TRBJ2-5, with TRBD1 matching over 9 bases. Germline CDR1 ENHRY, CDR2 SYGVKD. This CDR3 spans 14 amino acids. The ends lost 10 bases at V and 1 base at J; junction bases unmatched: 7. The CDR3 nucleotides read TGTGCCACAAAGGGACAGGGTGGCCAAGAGACCCAGTACTTC. Its translation is CATKGQGGQETQYF.

The chain is built from TRBV5-1 and TRBJ2-6; D not resolved. Germline V gene sequence: CDR1 SGHRS, CDR2 YFSETQ. The germline V and J ends were trimmed by 5 bases and 0 bases, with 9 bases remaining between them. The CDR3 consists of 15 residues. CDR3: CASRSEYSGANVLTF. The CDR3 nucleotides read TGCGCCAGCAGGTCCGAGTACTCTGGGGCCAACGTCCTGACTTTC.

The J gene is TRBJ1-1, the V gene TRBV20-1; 7 nucleotides align to TRBD1. Germline assignment: CDR1 DFQATT and CDR2 SNEGSKA (reference sequence). V lost 8 bases, J lost 5 bases, and 5 bases stayed unmatched. This CDR3 region has 11 residues. This CDR3 reads CSTGVSTEAFF. As DNA, the CDR3 is TGCAGTACAGGGGTATCAACTGAAGCTTTCTTT.

The V and J genes are TRBV5-1 and TRBJ1-2; 9 bases line up with TRBD1. The CDR3 extends over 16 amino acids. Germline CDR1 reads SGHRS; CDR2 reads YFSETQ. V lost 3 bases to trimming and J lost 0 bases; unmatched junction nucleotides: 6. CDR3 in amino acids: CASSSLTGGANYGYTF. The CDR3 DNA reads as TGCGCCAGCAGCTCCCTTACAGGGGGCGCTAACTATGGCTACACCTTC.

The chain carries TRBV27 and TRBJ1-4; D not certain. Germline CDR1 and CDR2: MNHEY and SMNVEV (reference sequence). V lost 6 bases to trimming and J lost 8 bases, with 19 bases between them. This CDR3 has 15 amino acids. The CDR3 nucleotides are TGTGCCAGCAGACCCTCGAGGATCCAAGTCGAAAAACTGTTTTTT. It specifies CASRPSRIQVEKLFF. Full variable domain (missing parts from reference TRBV27 and TRBJ1-4): EAQVTQNPRYLITVTGKKLTVTCSQNMNHEYMSWYRQDPGLGLRQIYYSMNVEVTDKGDVPEGYKVSRKEKRNFPLILESPSPNQTSLYFCASRPSRIQVEKLFFGSGTQLSVL.

This chain connects TRBV24-1 to TRBJ2-2, with D possibly TRBD1 on 5 matching bases. The V and J ends lost 0 bases and 5 bases respectively, with 9 bases between them. This CDR3 contains 15 residues. The V gene's germline CDR1 is KGHDR and CDR2 SFDVKD. CDR3: CATSDLAAGTGELFF. The CDR3 DNA is TGTGCCACCAGTGATTTGGCCGCAGGGACCGGGGAGCTGTTTTTT.

This clone appeared many times. The genes are TRBV3-1 (or the pseudogene TRBV3-2) and TRBJ1-2; maybe TRBD1 (5 bases). Per the germline V gene, CDR1 is LGHDT and CDR2 is YNNKEL (reference sequence). V gave up 1 base and J gave up 8 bases, with 17 bases separating them. The CDR3 totals 15 residues. As DNA, the CDR3 is TGTGCCAGCAGCCAAGGTAGGGGCACGTCTGGAGGCTACACCTTC. This encodes CASSQGRGTSGGYTF.

The J gene is TRBJ1-6, the V gene TRBV30; a possible D gene is TRBD1 (5 bases). V was shortened by 2 bases and J by 13 bases, with 21 bases between the two germline ends. The length of the CDR3 is 15 residues. Germline V lookup: CDR1 GTSNPN, CDR2 SVGIG (reference sequence). CDR3 residues: CAWSSNRDARGPLHF. As DNA, the CDR3 is TGTGCCTGGAGTTCCAATCGGGACGCGCGGGGGCCCCTCCACTTT.

This chain joins TRBV15 and TRBJ2-5; D remains unclear. The CDR3 runs 14 residues. The V end was cut by 1 base, the J end by 1 base, with 7 bases between. Germline CDR1 is LNHNV and CDR2 is YYDKDF (reference sequence). The CDR3 DNA follows: TGTGCCACCAGCAGAGGGGCCCTCCAAGAGACCCAGTACTTC. Translation gives CATSRGALQETQYF.

This clone came up a few times. The chain joins TRBV5-1 to TRBJ2-3; 7 bases map to TRBD1. The CDR3 runs 14 residues. The germline V gene has CDR1 SGHRS and CDR2 YFSETQ. V lost 5 bases to trimming and J lost 4 bases; unmatched junction nucleotides: 7. Here the CDR3 reads CASRRDQGADTQYF. The CDR3 DNA sequence: TGCGCCAGCAGACGGGACCAGGGGGCAGATACGCAGTATTTT.